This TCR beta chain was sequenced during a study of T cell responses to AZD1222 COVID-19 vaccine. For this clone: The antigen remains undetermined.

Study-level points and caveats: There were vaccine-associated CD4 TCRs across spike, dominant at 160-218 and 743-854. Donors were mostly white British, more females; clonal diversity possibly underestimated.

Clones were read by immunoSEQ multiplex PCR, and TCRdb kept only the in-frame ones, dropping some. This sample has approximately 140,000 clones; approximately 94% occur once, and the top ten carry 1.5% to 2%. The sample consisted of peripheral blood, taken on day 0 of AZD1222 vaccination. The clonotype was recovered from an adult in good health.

Written as DNA, the CDR3 is TGTGCCAGCAGCCAAGATTCCACGGTGAACACTGAAGCTTTCTTT. Its protein is CASSQDSTVNTEAFF. The chain uses TRBV4-2 and TRBJ1-1; D is undetermined. V lost 0 bases and J 0 bases, leaving 8 bases between the germline ends. CDR1 is LGHNA, CDR2 YNFKEQ, per germline. This CDR3 contains 15 residues.